The rows below give T cell receptor beta chains drawn from one sample of a study of T cells in Graves' hyperthyroidism and ophthalmopathy. One entry per CDR3 protein results from TCRdb running MiXCR on the multiplex PCR reads. This sample has about 570,000 distinct CDR3 sequences, with 14% found just once. Sequencing used blood. These receptors originate from a woman in her thirties or forties with Graves' hyperthyroidism. Both conserved end residues are part of each CDR3. The D gene is left open where the match is weak. Clone size is stated in some rows and not others, as once, few, many or a class when expanded.

>TRBV5-1|few|.
CASSLEYHEQFF
>TRBV9|.|TRBD2
CASSVGALAGGFLNEQFF
>TRBV2|.|TRBD2
CASSDASGAGELFF
>TRBV11-3|many|.
CASSSPPTGPSGANVLTF
>TRBV20-1|many|.
CSARGPGDTQYF
>TRBV20-1|many|TRBD1
CSASRGTGEPQHF
>TRBV7-8|many|.
CASSLVQGNTEAFF
>TRBV5-1|many|TRBD1
CATSGTASNTGELFF
>TRBV3-1|many|TRBD1
CASSQEGTGVREQYF
>TRBV29-1|many|TRBD2
CSGLAGGHQDTQYF
>TRBV27|many|TRBD1
CASSLSGQGAYEQYF
>TRBV7-2|many|.
CASSFLRESTDTQYF
>TRBV27|many|.
CASSLDSNSNQPQHF
>TRBV27|many|TRBD2
CASSLSGTSRHEQFF
>TRBV5-1|.|TRBD2
CASSWGLAGGPSSYNEQFF
>TRBV12-5|many|TRBD1
CASGLYMDRVQETQYF
>TRBV13|few|TRBD1
CASSPAGTGGTGELFF
>TRBV3-1|many|.
CASSQGIGWELFF
>TRBV5-1|many|.
CASSPGGDEQYF
>TRBV28|few|TRBD1
CASSSPSLTGGTGNTIYF